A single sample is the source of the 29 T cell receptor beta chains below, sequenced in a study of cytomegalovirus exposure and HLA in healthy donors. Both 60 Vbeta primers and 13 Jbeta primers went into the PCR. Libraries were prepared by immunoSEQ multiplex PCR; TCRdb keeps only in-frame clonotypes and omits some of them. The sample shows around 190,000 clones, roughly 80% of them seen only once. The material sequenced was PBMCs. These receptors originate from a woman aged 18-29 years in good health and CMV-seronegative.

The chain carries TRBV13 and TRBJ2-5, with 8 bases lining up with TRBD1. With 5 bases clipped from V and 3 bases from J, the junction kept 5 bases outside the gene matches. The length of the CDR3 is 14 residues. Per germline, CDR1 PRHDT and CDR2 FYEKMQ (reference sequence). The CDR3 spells CASSRRTGKETQYF. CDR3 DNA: TGTGCCAGCAGCAGAAGGACAGGGAAAGAGACCCAGTACTTC.

In DNA, the CDR3 is TGTGCCATCAGCAACAGGGGGCACGACAATGAGCAGTTCTTC. Protein product: CAISNRGHDNEQFF. The chain combines TRBV10-3 with TRBJ2-1; 9 nucleotides align to TRBD1. Germline CDR1 is ENHRY and CDR2 is SYGVKD. The length of the CDR3 is 14 residues. The V segment lost 6 bases and the J segment 5 bases; nucleotides outside the gene matches: 5.

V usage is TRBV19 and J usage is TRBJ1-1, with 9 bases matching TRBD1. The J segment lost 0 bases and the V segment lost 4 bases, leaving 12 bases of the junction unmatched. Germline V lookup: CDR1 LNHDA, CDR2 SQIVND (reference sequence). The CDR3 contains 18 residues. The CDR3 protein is CASSSLGTGRGMNTEAFF. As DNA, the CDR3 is TGTGCCAGTAGTAGCCTCGGGACAGGGAGGGGCATGAACACTGAAGCTTTCTTT.

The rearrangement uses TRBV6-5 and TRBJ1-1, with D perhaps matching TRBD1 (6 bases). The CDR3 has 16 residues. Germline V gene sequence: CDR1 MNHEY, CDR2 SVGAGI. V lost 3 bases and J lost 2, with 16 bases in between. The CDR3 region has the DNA TGTGCCAGCAGTTATCTCCCCACAGGGCGAAACACTGAAGCTTTCTTT. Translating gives CASSYLPTGRNTEAFF.

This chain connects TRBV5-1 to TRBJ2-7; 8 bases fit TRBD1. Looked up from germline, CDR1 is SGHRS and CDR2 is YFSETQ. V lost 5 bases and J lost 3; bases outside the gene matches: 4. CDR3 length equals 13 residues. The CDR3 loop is CASRPGQGYEQYF. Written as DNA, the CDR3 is TGCGCCAGCAGACCCGGACAGGGCTACGAGCAGTACTTC.

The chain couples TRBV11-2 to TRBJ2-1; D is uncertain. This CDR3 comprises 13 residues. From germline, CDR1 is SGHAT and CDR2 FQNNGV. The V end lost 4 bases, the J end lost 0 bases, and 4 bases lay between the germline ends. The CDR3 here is CASSSVSYNEQFF. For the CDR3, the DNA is TGTGCCAGCAGCTCTGTCTCCTACAATGAGCAGTTCTTC. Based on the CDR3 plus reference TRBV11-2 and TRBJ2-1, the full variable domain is EAGVAQSPRYKIIEKRQSVAFWCNPISGHATLYWYQQILGQGPKLLIQFQNNGVVDDSQLPKDRFSAERLKGVDSTLKIQPAKLEDSAVYLCASSSVSYNEQFFGPGTRLTVL.

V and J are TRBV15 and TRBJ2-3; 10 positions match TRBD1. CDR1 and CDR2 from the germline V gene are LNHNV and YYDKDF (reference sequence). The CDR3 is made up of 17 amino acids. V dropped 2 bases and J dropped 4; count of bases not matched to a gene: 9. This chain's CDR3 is CATSRKGWTGGSDTQYF. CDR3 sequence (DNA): TGTGCCACCAGCAGAAAAGGGTGGACAGGGGGATCAGATACGCAGTATTTT.

The DNA of the CDR3 is TGCGCCAGCAGCTTGGACGGGGGGCTCTACGAGCAGTACTTC. Its protein is CASSLDGGLYEQYF. This chain uses TRBV5-1 with TRBJ2-7, with D possibly matching TRBD2 (7 bases). The CDR3 is 14 amino acids. Per the germline V gene, CDR1 is SGHRS and CDR2 is YFSETQ. Deletions cut 0 bases from V and 3 bases from J, with 10 bases between.

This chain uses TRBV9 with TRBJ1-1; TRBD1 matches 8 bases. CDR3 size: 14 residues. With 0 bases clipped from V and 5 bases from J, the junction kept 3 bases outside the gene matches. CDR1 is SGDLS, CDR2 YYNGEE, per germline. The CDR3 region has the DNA TGTGCCAGCAGCGTAGGACAGGGGAGGACTGAAGCTTTCTTT. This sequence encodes CASSVGQGRTEAFF.

In DNA, the CDR3 is TGTGCCAGCAGCCTTGAGACAGGGACGCAGTATTTT. It specifies CASSLETGTQYF. The J gene is TRBJ2-3, the V gene TRBV7-9; 7 nucleotides agree with TRBD1. The CDR3 runs 12 residues. Germline assignment: CDR1 SEHNR and CDR2 FQNEAQ (reference sequence). V lost 5 bases to trimming and J lost 9 bases; unmatched junction nucleotides: 5.

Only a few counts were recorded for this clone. The CDR3 DNA reads TGTGCCAGCAGTCCGACAGGGGGCGGCACAGATACGCAGTATTTT. Translation gives CASSPTGGGTDTQYF. The chain links TRBV6-5 to TRBJ2-3; 10 nucleotides line up with TRBD1. CDR3 size: 15 residues. Germline loops: CDR1 MNHEY, CDR2 SVGAGI. The V segment lost 5 bases and the J segment 1 base; nucleotides outside the gene matches: 3.

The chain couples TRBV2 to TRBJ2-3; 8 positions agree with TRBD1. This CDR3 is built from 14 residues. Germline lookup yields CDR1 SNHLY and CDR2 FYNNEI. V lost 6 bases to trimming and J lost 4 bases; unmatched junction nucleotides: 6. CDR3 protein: CASSADRGADTQYF. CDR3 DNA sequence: TGTGCCAGCAGCGCCGACAGGGGAGCAGATACGCAGTATTTT.

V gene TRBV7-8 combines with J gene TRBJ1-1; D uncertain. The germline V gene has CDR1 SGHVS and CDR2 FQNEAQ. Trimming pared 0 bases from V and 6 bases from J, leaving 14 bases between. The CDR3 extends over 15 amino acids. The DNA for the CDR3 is TGTGCCAGCAGCTTAGCGGGTCCCCCTCAGGCTGAAGCTTTCTTT. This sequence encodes CASSLAGPPQAEAFF. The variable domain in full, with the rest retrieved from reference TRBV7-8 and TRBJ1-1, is GAGVSQSPRYKVAKRGQDVALRCDPISGHVSLFWYQQALGQGPEFLTYFQNEAQLDKSGLPSDRFFAERPEGSVSTLKIQRTQQEDSAVYLCASSLAGPPQAEAFFGQGTRLTVV.

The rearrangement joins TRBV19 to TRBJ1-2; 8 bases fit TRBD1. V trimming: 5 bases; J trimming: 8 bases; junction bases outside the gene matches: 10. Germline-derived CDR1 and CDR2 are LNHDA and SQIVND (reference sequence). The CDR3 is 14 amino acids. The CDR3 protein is CASSDRTGHEGYTF. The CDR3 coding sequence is TGTGCCAGTAGTGACCGGACAGGGCACGAGGGCTACACCTTC.

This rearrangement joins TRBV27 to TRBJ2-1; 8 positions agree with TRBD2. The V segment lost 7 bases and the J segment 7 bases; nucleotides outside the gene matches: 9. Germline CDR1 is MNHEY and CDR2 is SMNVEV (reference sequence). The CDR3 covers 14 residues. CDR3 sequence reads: CASIAAGAFNEQFF. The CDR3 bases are TGTGCCAGCATCGCAGCGGGGGCCTTTAATGAGCAGTTCTTC.

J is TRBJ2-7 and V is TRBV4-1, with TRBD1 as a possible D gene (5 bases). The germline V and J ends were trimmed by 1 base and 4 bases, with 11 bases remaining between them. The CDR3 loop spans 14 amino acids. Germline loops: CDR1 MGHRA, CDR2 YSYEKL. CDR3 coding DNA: TGCGCCAGCAGCCAAGGGGCCAGGGCTTACGAGCAGTACTTC. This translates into CASSQGARAYEQYF.

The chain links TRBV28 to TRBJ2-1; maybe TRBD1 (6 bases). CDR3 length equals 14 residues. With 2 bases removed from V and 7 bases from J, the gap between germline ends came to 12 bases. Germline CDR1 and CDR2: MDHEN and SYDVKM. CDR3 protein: CASSLTGTGNEQFF. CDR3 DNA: TGTGCCAGCAGTTTAACAGGGACGGGGAATGAGCAGTTCTTC.

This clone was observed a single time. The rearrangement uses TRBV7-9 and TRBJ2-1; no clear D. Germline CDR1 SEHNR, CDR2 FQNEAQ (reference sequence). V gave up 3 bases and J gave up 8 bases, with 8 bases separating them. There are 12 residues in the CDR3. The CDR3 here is CASSFRDYEQFF. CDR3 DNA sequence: TGTGCCAGCAGCTTTCGTGACTATGAGCAGTTCTTC.

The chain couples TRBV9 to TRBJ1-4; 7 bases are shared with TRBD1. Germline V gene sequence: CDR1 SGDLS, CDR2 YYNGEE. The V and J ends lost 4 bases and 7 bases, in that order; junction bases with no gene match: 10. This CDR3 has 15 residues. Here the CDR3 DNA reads TGTGCCAGCAGCACGAGGACAGGTGAGGGTGAAAAACTGTTTTTT. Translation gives CASSTRTGEGEKLFF.

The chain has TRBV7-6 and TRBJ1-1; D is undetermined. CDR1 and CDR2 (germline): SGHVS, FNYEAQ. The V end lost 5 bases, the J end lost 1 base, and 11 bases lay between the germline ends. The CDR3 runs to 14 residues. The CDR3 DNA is TGTGCCAGCAGCCCTCCATACGGGAACACTGAAGCTTTCTTT. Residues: CASSPPYGNTEAFF. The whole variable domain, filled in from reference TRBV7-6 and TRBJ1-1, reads GAGVSQSPRYKVTKRGQDVALRCDPISGHVSLYWYRQALGQGPEFLTYFNYEAQQDKSGLPNDRFSAERPEGSISTLTIQRTEQRDSAMYRCASSPPYGNTEAFFGQGTRLTVV.

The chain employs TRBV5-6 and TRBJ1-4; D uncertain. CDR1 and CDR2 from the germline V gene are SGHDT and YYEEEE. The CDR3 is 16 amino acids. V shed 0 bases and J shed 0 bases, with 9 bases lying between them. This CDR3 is CASSLEKTATNEKLFF. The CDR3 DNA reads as TGTGCCAGCAGCTTGGAGAAAACAGCAACTAATGAAAAACTGTTTTTT.

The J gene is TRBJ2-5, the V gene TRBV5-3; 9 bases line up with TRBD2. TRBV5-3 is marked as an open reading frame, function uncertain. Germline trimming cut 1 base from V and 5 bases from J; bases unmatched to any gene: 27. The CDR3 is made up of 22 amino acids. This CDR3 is CARSLSTLTQRGEPGVWETQYF. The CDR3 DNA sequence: TGTGCCAGAAGCTTGAGTACTCTGACCCAGCGGGGGGAACCTGGAGTGTGGGAGACCCAGTACTTC.

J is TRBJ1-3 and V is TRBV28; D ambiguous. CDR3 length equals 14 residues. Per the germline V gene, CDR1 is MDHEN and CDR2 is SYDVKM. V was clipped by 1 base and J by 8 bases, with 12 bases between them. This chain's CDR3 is CASSLSRLRDTIYF. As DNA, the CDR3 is TGTGCCAGCAGTTTATCCAGGTTGAGGGACACCATATATTTT.

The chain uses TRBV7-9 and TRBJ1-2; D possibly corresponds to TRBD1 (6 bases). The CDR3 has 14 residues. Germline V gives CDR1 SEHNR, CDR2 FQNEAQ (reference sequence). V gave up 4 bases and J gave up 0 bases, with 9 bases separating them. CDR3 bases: TGTGCCAGCAGCTCCTCAGGGGCTAACTATGGCTACACCTTC. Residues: CASSSSGANYGYTF.

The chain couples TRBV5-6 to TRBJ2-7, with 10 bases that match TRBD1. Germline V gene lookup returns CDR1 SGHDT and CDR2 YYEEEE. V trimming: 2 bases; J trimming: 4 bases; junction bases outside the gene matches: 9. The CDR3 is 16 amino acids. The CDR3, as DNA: TGTGCCAGCAGCTTATGGGCCGGGACAGGGGTGTACGAGCAGTACTTC. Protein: CASSLWAGTGVYEQYF.

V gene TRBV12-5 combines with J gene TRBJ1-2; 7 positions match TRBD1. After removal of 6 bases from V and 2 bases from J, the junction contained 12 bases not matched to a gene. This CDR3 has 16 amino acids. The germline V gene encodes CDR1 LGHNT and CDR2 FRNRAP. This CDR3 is CASGQQRGRYNYGYTF. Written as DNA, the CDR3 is TGTGCTAGTGGCCAACAGAGGGGGCGATACAACTATGGCTACACCTTC.

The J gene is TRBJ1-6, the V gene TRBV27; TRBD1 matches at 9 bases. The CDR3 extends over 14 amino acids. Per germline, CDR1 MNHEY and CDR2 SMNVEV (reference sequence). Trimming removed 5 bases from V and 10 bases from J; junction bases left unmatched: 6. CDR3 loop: CASSPIQGASPLHF. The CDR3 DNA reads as TGTGCCAGCAGTCCGATACAGGGGGCCTCACCCCTCCACTTT.

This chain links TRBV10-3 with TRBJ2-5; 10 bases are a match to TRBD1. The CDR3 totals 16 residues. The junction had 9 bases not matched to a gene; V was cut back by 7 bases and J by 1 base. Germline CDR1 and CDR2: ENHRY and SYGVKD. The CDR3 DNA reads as TGTGCCATCAATAGAGGACAGGGGGACCCCCAAGAGACCCAGTACTTC. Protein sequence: CAINRGQGDPQETQYF.

DNA for the CDR3: TGTGCCAGCAGACTCGAGCTGCAAGAGACCCAGTACTTC. It specifies CASRLELQETQYF. The chain couples TRBV2 to TRBJ2-5; D unresolved. CDR1 and CDR2 (germline): SNHLY, FYNNEI. V lost 6 bases to trimming and J lost 2 bases, with 10 bases between them. The CDR3 sequence is 13 residues long.